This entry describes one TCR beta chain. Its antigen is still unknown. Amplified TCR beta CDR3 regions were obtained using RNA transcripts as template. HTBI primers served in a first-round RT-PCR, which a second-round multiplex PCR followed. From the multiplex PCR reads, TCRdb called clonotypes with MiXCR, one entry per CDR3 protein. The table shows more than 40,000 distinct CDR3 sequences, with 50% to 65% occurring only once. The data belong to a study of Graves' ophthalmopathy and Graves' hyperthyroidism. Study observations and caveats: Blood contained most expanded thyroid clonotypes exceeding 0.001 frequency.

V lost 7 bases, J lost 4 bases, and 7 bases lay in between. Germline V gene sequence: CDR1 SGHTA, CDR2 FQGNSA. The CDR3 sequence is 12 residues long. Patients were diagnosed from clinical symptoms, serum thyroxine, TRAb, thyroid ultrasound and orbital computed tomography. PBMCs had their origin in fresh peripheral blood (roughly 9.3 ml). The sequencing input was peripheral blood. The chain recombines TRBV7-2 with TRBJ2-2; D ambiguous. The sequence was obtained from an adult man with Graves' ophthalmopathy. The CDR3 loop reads CASTLITGELFF. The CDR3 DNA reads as TGTGCCAGCACCCTGATCACCGGGGAGCTGTTTTTT. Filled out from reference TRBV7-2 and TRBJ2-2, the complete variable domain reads GAGVSQSPSNKVTEKGKDVELRCDPISGHTALYWYRQSLGQGLEFLIYFQGNSAPDKSGLPSDRFSAERTGGSVSTLTIQRTQQEDSAVYLCASTLITGELFFGEGSRLTVL.